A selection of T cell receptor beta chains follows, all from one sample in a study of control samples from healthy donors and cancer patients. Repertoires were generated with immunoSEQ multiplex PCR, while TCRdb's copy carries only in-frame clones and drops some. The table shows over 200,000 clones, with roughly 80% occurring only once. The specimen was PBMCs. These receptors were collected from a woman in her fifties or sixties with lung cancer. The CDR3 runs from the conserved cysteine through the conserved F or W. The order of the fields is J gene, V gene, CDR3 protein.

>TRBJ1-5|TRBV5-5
CASSLGSNQPQHF
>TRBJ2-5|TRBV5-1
CASSSGQSHPSETQYF
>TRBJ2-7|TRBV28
CASSLLGTTNYEQYF
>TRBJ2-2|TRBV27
CASGPTRAGDAAGELFF
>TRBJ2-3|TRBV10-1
CASGIRGSDTQYF
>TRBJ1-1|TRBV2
CASRGQGSWGEAFF
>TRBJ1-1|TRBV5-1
CASSLGIGIEAFF
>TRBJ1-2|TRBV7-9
CASSSTGTGFSYTF
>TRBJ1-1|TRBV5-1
CASSEKGTEAFF
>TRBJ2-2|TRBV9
CASSVSWAEGELFF
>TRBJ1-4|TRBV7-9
CASSQGQPNEKLFF
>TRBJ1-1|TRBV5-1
CASTTQTGVTEAFF
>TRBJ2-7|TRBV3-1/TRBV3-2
CASSPGGWEQYF
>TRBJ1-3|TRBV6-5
CASKLGSRDTIYF
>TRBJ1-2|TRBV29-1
CSVDSGPGGYGYTF
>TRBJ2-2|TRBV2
CAGGVDRYSTGELFF
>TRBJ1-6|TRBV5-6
CASSPLQGARSPLHF
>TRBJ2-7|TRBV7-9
CASSPYRLAGSYEQYF
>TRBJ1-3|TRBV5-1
CASSLPLDRGNTIYF
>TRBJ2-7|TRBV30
CAWSRGTYEQYF
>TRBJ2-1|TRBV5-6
CASSAITGLAGGAYNEQFF
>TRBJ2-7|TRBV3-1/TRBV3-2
CASSQDLAAEQYF
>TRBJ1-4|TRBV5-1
CASSLGQGNEKLFF
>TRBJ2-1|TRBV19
CASSPRGADSYNEQFF
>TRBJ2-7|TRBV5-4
CASSFPLAGEQYF
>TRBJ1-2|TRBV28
CASSTGTGHYGYTF